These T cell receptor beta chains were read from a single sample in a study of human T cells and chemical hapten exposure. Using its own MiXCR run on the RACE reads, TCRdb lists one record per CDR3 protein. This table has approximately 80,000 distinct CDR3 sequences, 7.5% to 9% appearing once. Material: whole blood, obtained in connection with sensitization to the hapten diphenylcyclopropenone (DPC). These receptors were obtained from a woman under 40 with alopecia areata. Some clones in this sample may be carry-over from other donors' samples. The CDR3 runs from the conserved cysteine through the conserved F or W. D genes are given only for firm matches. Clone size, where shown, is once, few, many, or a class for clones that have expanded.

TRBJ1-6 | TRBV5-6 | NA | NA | CASSYQDSPLHF | TGTGCCAGCAGCTACCAGGATTCACCCCTCCACTTT
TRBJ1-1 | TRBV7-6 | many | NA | CASSFSGAALNTEAFF | TGTGCCAGCAGCTTTTCCGGGGCGGCACTGAACACTGAAGCTTTCTTT
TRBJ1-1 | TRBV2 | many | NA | CASSEARGNTEAFF | TGTGCCAGCAGTGAAGCAAGGGGTAACACTGAAGCTTTCTTT
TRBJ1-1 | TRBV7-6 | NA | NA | CASSPDSGQNTEAFF | TGTGCCAGCAGCCCCGATTCGGGACAGAACACTGAAGCTTTCTTT
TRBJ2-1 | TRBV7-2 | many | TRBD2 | CASSPLQRGVSEQFF | TGTGCCAGCAGCCCCCTCCAGCGGGGGGTTAGTGAGCAGTTCTTC
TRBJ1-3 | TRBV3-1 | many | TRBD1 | CASSVPGQGGRAGNTIYF | TGTGCCAGCAGCGTCCCGGGACAGGGAGGTCGTGCTGGAAACACCATATATTTT
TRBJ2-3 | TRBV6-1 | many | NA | CASIGHNTDTQYF | TGTGCCAGCATTGGACACAACACAGATACGCAGTATTTT
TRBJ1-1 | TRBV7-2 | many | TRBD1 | CASSPSTGAMNTEAFF | TGTGCCAGCAGCCCCTCGACAGGGGCGATGAACACTGAAGCTTTCTTT
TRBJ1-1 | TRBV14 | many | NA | CASSWGTEAFF | TGTGCCAGCTCTTGGGGCACTGAAGCTTTCTTT
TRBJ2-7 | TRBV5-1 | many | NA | CASSPPFAGTHEQYF | TGCGCCAGCAGCCCCCCCTTTGCGGGGACGCACGAGCAGTACTTC
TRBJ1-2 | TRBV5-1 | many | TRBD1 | CASSPGQGSYGYTF | TGCGCCAGCAGCCCGGGACAGGGAAGCTATGGCTACACCTTC
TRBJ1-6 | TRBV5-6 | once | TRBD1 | CASSLEGADYNSPLHF | TGTGCCAGCAGCTTGGAGGGGGCAGACTATAATTCACCCCTCCACTTT
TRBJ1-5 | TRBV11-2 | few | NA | CASSLELSQPQHF | TGTGCCAGCAGCTTAGAGCTCAGTCAGCCCCAGCATTTT
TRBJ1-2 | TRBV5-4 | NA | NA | CASSLNPGRDGYTF | TGTGCCAGCAGCTTGAACCCAGGGCGGGATGGCTACACCTTC
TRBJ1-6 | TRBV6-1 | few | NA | CASSEALRRVGTSPLHF | TGTGCCAGCAGTGAAGCGCTTCGCAGGGTCGGGACCTCACCCCTCCACTTT
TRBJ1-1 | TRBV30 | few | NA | CAWSGQQFTEAFF | TGTGCCTGGAGTGGGCAGCAATTCACTGAAGCTTTCTTT
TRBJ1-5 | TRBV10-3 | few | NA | CAIRAGPGQPQHF | TGTGCCATCAGAGCGGGGCCTGGACAGCCCCAGCATTTT
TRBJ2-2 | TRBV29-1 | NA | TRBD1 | CSVAWTGRTGELFF | TGCAGCGTTGCCTGGACAGGGCGCACCGGGGAGCTGTTTTTT
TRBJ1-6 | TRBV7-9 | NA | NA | CASSSEIDFYNSPLHF | TGTGCCAGCAGCTCCGAGATTGATTTCTATAATTCACCCCTCCACTTT
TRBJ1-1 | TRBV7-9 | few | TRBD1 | CASSLGQVNTEAFF | TGTGCCAGCAGCCTGGGACAGGTGAACACTGAAGCTTTCTTT
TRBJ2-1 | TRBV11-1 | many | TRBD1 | CASSADRGNEQFF | TGTGCCAGCAGCGCGGACAGGGGCAATGAGCAGTTCTTC
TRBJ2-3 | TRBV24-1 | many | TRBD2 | CATSDPIELAGIADTQYF | TGTGCCACCAGTGATCCAATAGAGCTAGCGGGGATCGCAGATACGCAGTATTTT
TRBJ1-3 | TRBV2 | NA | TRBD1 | CASRGQVSGNTIYF | TGTGCCAGCCGAGGACAGGTCTCTGGAAACACCATATATTTT
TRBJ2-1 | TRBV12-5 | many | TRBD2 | CASGLGPYSSGGDNEQFF | TGTGCTAGTGGTTTGGGCCCCTATTCCAGCGGGGGGGACAATGAGCAGTTCTTC
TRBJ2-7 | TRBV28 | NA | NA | CASGLPEYEQYF | TGTGCCAGCGGCCTGCCCGAGTACGAGCAGTACTTC
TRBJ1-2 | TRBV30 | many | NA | CAWSAGLGGYGYTF | TGTGCCTGGAGTGCAGGGTTGGGGGGCTATGGCTACACCTTC
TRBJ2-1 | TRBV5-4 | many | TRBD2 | CASSFRGGYNEQFF | TGTGCCAGCAGCTTTCGGGGGGGATACAATGAGCAGTTCTTC
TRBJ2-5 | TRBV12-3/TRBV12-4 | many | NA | CASSFEETQYF | TGTGCCAGCAGTTTTGAAGAGACCCAGTACTTC
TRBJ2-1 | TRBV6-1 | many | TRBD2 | CASSDRAGVPNEQFF | TGTGCCAGCAGTGATAGGGCGGGGGTGCCCAATGAGCAGTTCTTC
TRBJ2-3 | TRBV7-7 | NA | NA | CASSLAPGSTDTQYF | TGTGCTAGCAGCTTAGCTCCCGGGAGCACAGATACGCAGTATTTT
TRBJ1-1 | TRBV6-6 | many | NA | CASSYWGDEGEAFF | TGTGCCAGCAGTTACTGGGGAGATGAGGGTGAAGCTTTCTTT
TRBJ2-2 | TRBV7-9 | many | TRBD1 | CASSLIQGTNTGELFF | TGTGCCAGCAGCCTGATACAGGGGACGAACACCGGGGAGCTGTTTTTT
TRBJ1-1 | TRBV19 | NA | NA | CASSIGSEAFF | TGTGCCAGTAGTATAGGGTCTGAAGCTTTCTTT
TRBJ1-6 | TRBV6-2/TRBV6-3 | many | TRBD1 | CASSYPTGARDNSPLHF | TGTGCCAGCAGTTACCCGACAGGGGCGCGGGATAATTCACCCCTCCACTTT
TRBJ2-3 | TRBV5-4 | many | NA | CASSRPGETDTQYF | TGTGCCAGCAGTCGCCCCGGGGAAACAGATACGCAGTATTTT
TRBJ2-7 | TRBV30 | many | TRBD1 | CAWSATGQGAREQYF | TGTGCCTGGAGTGCCACGGGACAGGGGGCTCGGGAGCAGTACTTC
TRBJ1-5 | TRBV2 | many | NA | CASSEGNQPQHF | TGTGCCAGCAGTGAGGGCAATCAGCCCCAGCATTTT
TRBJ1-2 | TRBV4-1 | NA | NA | CASSQVSAYGYTF | TGCGCCAGCAGCCAAGTTTCAGCCTATGGCTACACCTTC
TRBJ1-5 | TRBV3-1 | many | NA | CASSPTHLQPQHF | TGTGCCAGCAGCCCTACCCACTTGCAGCCCCAGCATTTT
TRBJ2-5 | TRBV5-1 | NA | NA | CASSLLGEETQYF | TGCGCCAGCAGCTTGCTCGGGGAGGAGACCCAGTACTTC
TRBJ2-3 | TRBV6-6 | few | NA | CASISPGGDTQYF | TGTGCCAGCATCTCGCCTGGGGGTGATACGCAGTATTTT
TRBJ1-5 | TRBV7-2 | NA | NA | CASSLGQPYSNQPQHF | TGTGCCAGCAGCTTAGGGCAGCCCTATAGCAATCAGCCCCAGCATTTT
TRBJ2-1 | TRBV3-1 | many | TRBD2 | CASSQTPGLAGGPRRDEQFF | TGTGCCAGCAGCCAAACTCCGGGACTAGCGGGGGGGCCGAGAAGAGATGAGCAGTTCTTC
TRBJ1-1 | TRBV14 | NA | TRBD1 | CASSQEIVDRDAFF | TGTGCCAGCAGCCAAGAAATTGTAGACAGGGATGCTTTCTTT
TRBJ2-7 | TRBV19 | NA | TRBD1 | CASSGNRGVVSYEQYF | TGTGCCAGTAGTGGAAACAGGGGTGTGGTCTCCTACGAGCAGTACTTC
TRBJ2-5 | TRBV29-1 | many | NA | CSVAGVQETQYF | TGCAGCGTTGCAGGGGTCCAAGAGACCCAGTACTTC
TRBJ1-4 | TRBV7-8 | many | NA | CASSLAGFEKLFF | TGTGCCAGCAGCTTGGCGGGGTTTGAAAAACTGTTTTTT
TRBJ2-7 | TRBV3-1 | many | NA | CASTREGSYEQYF | TGTGCCAGCACCCGTGAAGGGTCCTACGAGCAGTACTTC
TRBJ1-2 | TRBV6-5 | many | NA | CASSFDAWEGGYTF | TGTGCCAGCAGCTTCGACGCGTGGGAGGGTGGCTACACCTTC
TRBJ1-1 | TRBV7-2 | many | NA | CASAKTMNTEAFF | TGTGCCAGCGCTAAGACCATGAACACTGAAGCTTTCTTT
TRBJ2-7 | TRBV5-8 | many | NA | CASSGGLRYEQYF | TGTGCCAGCAGCGGGGGACTCCGGTACGAGCAGTACTTC
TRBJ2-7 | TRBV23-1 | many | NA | CASRPTLQGHLSAYEQYF | TGCGCCAGCAGACCTACCTTACAGGGTCATCTCTCGGCCTACGAGCAGTACTTC
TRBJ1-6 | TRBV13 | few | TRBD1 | CASSSRRTGSYNSPLHF | TGTGCCAGCAGCTCCCGCCGGACAGGGAGCTATAATTCACCCCTCCACTTT
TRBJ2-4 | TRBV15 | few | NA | CATSRDSPQAPRGNIQYF | TGTGCCACCAGCAGAGATTCACCGCAAGCCCCGAGGGGGAACATTCAGTACTTC
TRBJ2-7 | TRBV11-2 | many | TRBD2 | CASSYRPGLAGVSSYEQYF | TGTGCCAGCAGCTACCGACCAGGACTAGCGGGGGTTTCCTCCTACGAGCAGTACTTC
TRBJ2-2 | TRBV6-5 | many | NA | CASSYGSRATTGELFF | TGTGCCAGCAGTTACGGGAGCAGGGCTACCACCGGGGAGCTGTTTTTT
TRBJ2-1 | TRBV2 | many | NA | CASSEGEEGGGTDEQFF | TGTGCCAGCAGTGAAGGGGAGGAGGGGGGGGGCACGGATGAGCAGTTCTTC
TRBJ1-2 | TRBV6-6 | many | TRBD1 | CASRTGQGKPFNYGYTF | TGTGCCAGCCGAACCGGACAGGGGAAGCCTTTTAACTATGGCTACACCTTC
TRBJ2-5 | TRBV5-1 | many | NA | CASSLFPEETQYF | TGCGCCAGCAGCTTGTTCCCCGAAGAGACCCAGTACTTC
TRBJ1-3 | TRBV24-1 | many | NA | CATVEPASGNTIYF | TGTGCCACTGTGGAGCCCGCTTCTGGAAACACCATATATTTT